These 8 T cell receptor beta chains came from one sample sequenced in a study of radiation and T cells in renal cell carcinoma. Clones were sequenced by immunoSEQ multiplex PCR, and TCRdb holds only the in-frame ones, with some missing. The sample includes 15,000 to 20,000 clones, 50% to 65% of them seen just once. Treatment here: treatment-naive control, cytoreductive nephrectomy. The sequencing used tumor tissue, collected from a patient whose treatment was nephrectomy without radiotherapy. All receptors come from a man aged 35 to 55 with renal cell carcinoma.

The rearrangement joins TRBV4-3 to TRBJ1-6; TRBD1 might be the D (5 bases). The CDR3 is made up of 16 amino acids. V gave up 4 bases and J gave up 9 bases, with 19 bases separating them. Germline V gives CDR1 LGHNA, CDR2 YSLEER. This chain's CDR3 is CASSRDQGRGSSPLHF. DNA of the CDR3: TGCGCCAGCAGCCGCGACCAGGGCCGGGGTAGTTCACCCCTCCACTTT.

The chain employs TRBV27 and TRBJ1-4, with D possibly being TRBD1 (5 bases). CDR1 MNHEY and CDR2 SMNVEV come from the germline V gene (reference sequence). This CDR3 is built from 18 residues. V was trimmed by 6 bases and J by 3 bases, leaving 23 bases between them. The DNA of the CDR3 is TGTGCCAGCAGCTTCGACAGCACTGCTGCATTGGCTAATGAAAAACTGTTTTTT. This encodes CASSFDSTAALANEKLFF.

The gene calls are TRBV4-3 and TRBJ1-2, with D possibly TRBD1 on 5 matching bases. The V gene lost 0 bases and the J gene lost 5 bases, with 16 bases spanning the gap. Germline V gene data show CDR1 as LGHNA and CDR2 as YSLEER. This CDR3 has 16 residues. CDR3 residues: CASSQEGASGFYGYTF. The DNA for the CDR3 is TGCGCCAGCAGCCAAGAAGGGGCGTCGGGTTTTTATGGCTACACCTTC.

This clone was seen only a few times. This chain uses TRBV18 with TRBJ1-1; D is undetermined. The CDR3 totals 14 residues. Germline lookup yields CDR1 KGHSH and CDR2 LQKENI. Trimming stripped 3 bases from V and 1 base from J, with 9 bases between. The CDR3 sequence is CASSPITRNTEAFF. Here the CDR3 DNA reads TGTGCCAGCTCACCGATCACACGGAACACTGAAGCTTTCTTT. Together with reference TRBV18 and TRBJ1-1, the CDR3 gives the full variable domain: NAGVMQNPRHLVRRRGQEARLRCSPMKGHSHVYWYRQLPEEGLKFMVYLQKENIIDESGMPKERFSAEFPKEGPSILRIQQVVRGDSAAYFCASSPITRNTEAFFGQGTRLTVV.

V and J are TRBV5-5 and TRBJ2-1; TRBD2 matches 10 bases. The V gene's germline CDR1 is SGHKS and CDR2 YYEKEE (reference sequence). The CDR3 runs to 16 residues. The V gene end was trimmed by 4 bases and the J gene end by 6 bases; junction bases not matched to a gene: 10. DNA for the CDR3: TGTGCCAGCAGCCCGGGAGGGACTAGCGCCGGCAATGAGCAGTTCTTC. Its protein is CASSPGGTSAGNEQFF. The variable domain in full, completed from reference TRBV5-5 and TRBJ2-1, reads DAGVTQSPTHLIKTRGQQVTLRCSPISGHKSVSWYQQVLGQGPQFIFQYYEKEERGRGNFPDRFSARQFPNYSSELNVNALLLGDSALYLCASSPGGTSAGNEQFFGPGTRLTVL.

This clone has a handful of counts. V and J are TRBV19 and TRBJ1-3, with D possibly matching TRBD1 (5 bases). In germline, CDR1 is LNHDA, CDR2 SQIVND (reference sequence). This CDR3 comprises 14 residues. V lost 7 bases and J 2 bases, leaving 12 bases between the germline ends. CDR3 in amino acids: CASTHQGAGNTIYF. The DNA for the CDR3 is TGTGCCAGTACTCACCAGGGAGCTGGAAACACCATATATTTT.

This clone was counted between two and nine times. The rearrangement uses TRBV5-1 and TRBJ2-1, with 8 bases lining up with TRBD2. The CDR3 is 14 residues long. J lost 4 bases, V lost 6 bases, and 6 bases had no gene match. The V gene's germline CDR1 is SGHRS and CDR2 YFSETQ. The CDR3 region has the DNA TGCGCCAGCACCCTGGGCGGGGGGTACAATGAGCAGTTCTTC. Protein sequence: CASTLGGGYNEQFF. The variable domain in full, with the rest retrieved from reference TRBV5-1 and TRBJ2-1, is KAGVTQTPRYLIKTRGQQVTLSCSPISGHRSVSWYQQTPGQGLQFLFEYFSETQRNKGNFPGRFSGRQFSNSRSEMNVSTLELGDSALYLCASTLGGGYNEQFFGPGTRLTVL.

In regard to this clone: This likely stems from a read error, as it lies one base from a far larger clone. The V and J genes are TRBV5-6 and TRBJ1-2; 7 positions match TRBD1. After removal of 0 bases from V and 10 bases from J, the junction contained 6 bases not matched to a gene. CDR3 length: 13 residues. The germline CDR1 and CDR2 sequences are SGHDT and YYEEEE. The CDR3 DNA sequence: TGTGCCAGCAGCTTGGGACAGGGAATTGTCTACACCTTC. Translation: CASSLGQGIVYTF.